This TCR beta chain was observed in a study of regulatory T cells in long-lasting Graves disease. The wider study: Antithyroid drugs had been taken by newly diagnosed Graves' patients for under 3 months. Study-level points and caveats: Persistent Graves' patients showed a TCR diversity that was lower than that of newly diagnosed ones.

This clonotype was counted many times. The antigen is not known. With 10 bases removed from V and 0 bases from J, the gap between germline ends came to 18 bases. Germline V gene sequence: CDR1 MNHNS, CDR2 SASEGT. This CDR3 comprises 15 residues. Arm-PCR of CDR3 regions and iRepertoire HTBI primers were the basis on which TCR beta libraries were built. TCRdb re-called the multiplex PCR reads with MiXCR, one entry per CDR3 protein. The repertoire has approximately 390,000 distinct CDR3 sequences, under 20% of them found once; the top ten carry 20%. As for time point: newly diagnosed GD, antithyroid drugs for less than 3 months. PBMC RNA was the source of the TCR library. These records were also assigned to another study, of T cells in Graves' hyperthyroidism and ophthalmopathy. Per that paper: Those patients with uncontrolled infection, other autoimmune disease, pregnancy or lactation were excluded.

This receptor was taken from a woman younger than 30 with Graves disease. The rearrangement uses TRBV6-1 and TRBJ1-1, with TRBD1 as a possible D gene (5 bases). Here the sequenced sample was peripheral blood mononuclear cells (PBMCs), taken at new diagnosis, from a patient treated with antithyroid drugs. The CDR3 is CAINPTQVMNTEAFF. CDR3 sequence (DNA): TGTGCCATCAATCCTACACAGGTAATGAACACTGAAGCTTTCTTT.